Below, 11 T cell receptor beta chains from the same sample are listed, as sequenced in a study of cytomegalovirus exposure and HLA in healthy donors. Vbeta (60) and Jbeta (13) primers were used in the PCR. Only in-frame clones appear in the TCRdb table, and some are missing; sequencing was by immunoSEQ multiplex PCR. The sample shows 180,000 or so clones, 77% of them seen only once. Sequencing was carried out using PBMCs. These receptors all stem from a woman in her sixties or seventies in good health and CMV-seropositive.

This rearrangement joins TRBV30 to TRBJ2-3; TRBD2 aligns across 9 bases. This CDR3 comprises 16 residues. From germline, CDR1 is GTSNPN and CDR2 SVGIG (reference sequence). V shed 3 bases, J shed 5 bases, and the junction held 12 bases outside the gene matches. CDR3 bases: TGTGCCTGGAGCCTTTTCGGAGCGGGGGGTCGAGATACGCAGTATTTT. This codes for CAWSLFGAGGRDTQYF.

The V gene is TRBV6-1, the J gene TRBJ1-5; D is undetermined. The CDR3 contains 15 residues. V lost 5 bases and J lost 4, with 15 bases in between. Germline CDR1 reads MNHNS; CDR2 reads SASEGT. CDR3 DNA: TGTGCCAGCAGTCACAGCGGGAACCAAAATCAGCCCCAGCATTTT. It codes for CASSHSGNQNQPQHF.

The chain recombines TRBV7-2 with TRBJ1-2; 8 bases match TRBD1. CDR1 and CDR2 from the germline V gene are SGHTA and FQGNSA. The junction had 4 bases not matched to a gene; V was cut back by 3 bases and J by 7 bases. The CDR3 sequence is 13 residues long. CDR3 DNA sequence: TGTGCCAGCAGCTTGCAGGGGGCTCGTGGCTACACCTTC. Translating it yields CASSLQGARGYTF.

This clone was counted only a few times. This chain uses TRBV2 with TRBJ1-3, with no clear D. The CDR3 loop spans 13 amino acids. Germline-derived CDR1 and CDR2 are SNHLY and FYNNEI. V was cut by 1 base and J by 3 bases, with 4 bases left in between. CDR3 coding DNA: TGTGCCAGCAGTGAAGACAGTGGAAACACCATATATTTT. As protein: CASSEDSGNTIYF.

J is TRBJ2-5 and V is TRBV7-9, with 12 bases matching TRBD2. CDR1 and CDR2 from the germline V gene are SEHNR and FQNEAQ (reference sequence). This CDR3 has 15 amino acids. V lost 4 bases to trimming and J lost 1 base; unmatched junction nucleotides: 1. The CDR3 loop reads CASSSSGGGQETQYF. CDR3 nucleotide sequence: TGTGCCAGCAGCTCTAGCGGGGGGGGCCAAGAGACCCAGTACTTC.

This chain uses TRBV6-1 with TRBJ2-5; D might be TRBD2 (5 bases). The end of the DNA fits TRBJ2-7 better, so the J call may be wrong. The CDR3 consists of 14 residues. Germline CDR1 reads MNHNS; CDR2 reads SASEGT. CDR3 region: CASSEALRGYEQYF. In DNA form, the CDR3 reads TGTGCCAGCAGTGAAGCACTCCGAGGGTACGAGCAGTACTTC.

In this sample, this clone turned up once. The rearrangement links TRBV2 to TRBJ1-1; no firm D call. The CDR3 spans 13 residues. The V and J ends lost 4 bases and 1 base respectively, with 7 bases between them. Germline CDR1 reads SNHLY; CDR2 reads FYNNEI. The CDR3, as DNA: TGTGCCAGCAGTGTCGGGGAGAACACTGAAGCTTTCTTT. Translating it yields CASSVGENTEAFF.

This chain joins TRBV11-2 and TRBJ2-7, with 9 nucleotides matching TRBD1. The trim removed 4 bases at V and 6 bases at J, leaving 10 bases unmatched. The V gene's germline CDR1 is SGHAT and CDR2 FQNNGV. The CDR3 has 15 amino acids. The CDR3 DNA reads as TGTGCCAGCAGCTCGACTTCACAGGGGGCTAGCGAGCAGTACTTC. Protein: CASSSTSQGASEQYF.

The genes are TRBV28 and TRBJ2-7; D perhaps matches TRBD2 (5 bases). The CDR3 totals 14 residues. Trimming took off 3 bases at V and 1 base at J, with 10 bases between the two ends. The germline V gene has CDR1 MDHEN and CDR2 SYDVKM. The CDR3 loop is CASSLGGLSYEQYF. DNA of the CDR3: TGTGCCAGCAGTTTGGGCGGGTTATCCTACGAGCAGTACTTC.

The chain has TRBV7-2 and TRBJ2-7; D unresolved. Germline loops: CDR1 SGHTA, CDR2 FQGNSA. This CDR3 is built from 12 residues. V lost 6 bases to trimming and J lost 1 base, with 7 bases between them. The CDR3 loop reads CASSYISYEQYF. CDR3 DNA: TGTGCCAGCAGTTACATATCCTACGAGCAGTACTTC.

V usage is TRBV4-1 and J usage is TRBJ2-3; 7 bases map to TRBD1. CDR3 size: 15 residues. In germline, CDR1 is MGHRA, CDR2 YSYEKL. With V trimmed by 6 bases and J by 1 base, 7 bases remained unmatched. The CDR3 spells CASRPQGPRTDTQYF. The DNA of the CDR3 is TGCGCCAGCAGACCACAGGGGCCCCGCACAGATACGCAGTATTTT.